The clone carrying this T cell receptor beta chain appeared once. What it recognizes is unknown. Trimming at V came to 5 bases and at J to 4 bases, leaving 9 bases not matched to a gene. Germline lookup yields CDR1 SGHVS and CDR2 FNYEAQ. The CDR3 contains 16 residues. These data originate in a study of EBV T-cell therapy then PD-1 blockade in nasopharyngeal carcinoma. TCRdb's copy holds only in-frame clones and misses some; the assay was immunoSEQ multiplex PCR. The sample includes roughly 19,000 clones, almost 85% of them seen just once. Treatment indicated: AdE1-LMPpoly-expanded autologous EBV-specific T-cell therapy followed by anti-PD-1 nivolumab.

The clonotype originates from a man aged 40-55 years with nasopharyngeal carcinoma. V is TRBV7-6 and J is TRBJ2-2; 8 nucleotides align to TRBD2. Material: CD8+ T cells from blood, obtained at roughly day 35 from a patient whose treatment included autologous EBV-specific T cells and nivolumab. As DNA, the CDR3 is TGTGCCAGCAGCCCCGGGACTAGTAGGACCACCGGGGAGCTGTTTTTT. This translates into CASSPGTSRTTGELFF.